This T cell receptor beta chain was recorded in a study of stem cell transplantation in POMP-related autoinflammatory disease. Method: immunoSEQ multiplex PCR; TCRdb's copy keeps in-frame clones and lacks some. Of some 33,000 clones in the sample, around 90% were seen once. The J segment lost 1 base and the V segment lost 3 bases, leaving 3 bases of the junction unmatched. The germline gives CDR1 SGHDT, CDR2 YYEEEE. The CDR3 contains 14 residues. The source material was CD4+ T cells from PBMCs, sampled before stem cell transplantation. J is TRBJ2-7 and V is TRBV5-6; TRBD1 agrees at 8 bases. This sequence originates from a human donor with POMP-related autoinflammation and immune dysregulation (PRAID). The CDR3 sequence: CASSSWTGSYEQYF. The CDR3 nucleotides are TGTGCCAGCAGCTCCTGGACAGGGTCCTACGAGCAGTACTTC.